This TCR beta chain was recorded in a study of shared clonotypes between healthy human individuals. Germline V gene data show CDR1 as SGHRS and CDR2 as YFSETQ. With V trimmed by 0 bases and J by 3 bases, 6 bases remained unmatched. The CDR3 spans 16 residues. Sequencing was at deep level. Ten immunoSEQ deep assay plates were used by the authors to sequence unsorted PBMC DNA. Measured with immunoSEQ multiplex PCR; TCRdb has only the in-frame clones, and not every one. The top ten clones hold roughly 12% of a sample with 450,000 to 500,000 clones, 79% of them seen once. This sequence originates from a middle-aged woman in good health. Some clones in this sample may be carry-over from other donors' samples. The sample comprised PBMCs. V and J are TRBV5-1 and TRBJ2-1; 7 bases fit TRBD2. The CDR3, as DNA: TGCGCCAGCAGCTTGGGGCTAGCGGAAATCTACAATGAGCAGTTCTTC. Amino acid sequence: CASSLGLAEIYNEQFF.